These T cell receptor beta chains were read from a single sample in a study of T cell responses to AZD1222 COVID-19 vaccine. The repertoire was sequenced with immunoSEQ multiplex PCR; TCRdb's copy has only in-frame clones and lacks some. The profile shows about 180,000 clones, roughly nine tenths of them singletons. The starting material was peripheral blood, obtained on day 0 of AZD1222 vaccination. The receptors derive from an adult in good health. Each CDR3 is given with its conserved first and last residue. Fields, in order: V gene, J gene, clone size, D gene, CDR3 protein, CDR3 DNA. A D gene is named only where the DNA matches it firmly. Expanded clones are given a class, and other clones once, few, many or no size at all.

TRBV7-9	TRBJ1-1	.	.	CASSLRSGAEAFF	TGTGCCAGCAGCTTAAGGTCCGGGGCTGAAGCTTTCTTT
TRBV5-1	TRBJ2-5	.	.	CASRKQETQYF	TGCGCCAGCAGAAAGCAAGAGACCCAGTACTTC
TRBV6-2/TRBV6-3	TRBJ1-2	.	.	CASSYSFGGYTF	TGTGCCAGCAGTTACTCGTTTGGGGGCTACACCTTC
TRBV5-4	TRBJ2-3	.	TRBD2	CASSAGGFTDTQYF	TGTGCCAGCAGCGCGGGGGGGTTCACAGATACGCAGTATTTT
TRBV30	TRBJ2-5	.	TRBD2	CAWTSGSAKTQYF	TGTGCCTGGACTAGCGGGAGCGCGAAGACCCAGTACTTC
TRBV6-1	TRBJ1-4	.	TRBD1	CASSERRGLERFNEKLFF	TGTGCCAGCAGTGAAAGGAGGGGGCTCGAACGATTTAATGAAAAACTGTTTTTT
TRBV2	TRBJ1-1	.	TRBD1	CASRYRLQGAGTEAFF	TGTGCCAGCAGATACCGCCTACAGGGGGCTGGCACTGAAGCTTTCTTT
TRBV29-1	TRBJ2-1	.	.	CSVGRDSYNEQFF	TGCAGCGTTGGGCGGGACTCCTACAATGAGCAGTTCTTC
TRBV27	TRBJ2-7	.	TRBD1	CASSNPRDRVYEQYF	TGTGCCAGCAGTAACCCCCGGGACAGGGTTTACGAGCAGTACTTC
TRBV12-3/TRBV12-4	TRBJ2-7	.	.	CASSLAEPYEQYF	TGTGCCAGCAGTTTGGCAGAACCCTACGAGCAGTACTTC
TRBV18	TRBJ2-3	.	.	CASSPPGWGSTDTQYF	TGTGCCAGCTCACCACCCGGGTGGGGCAGTACAGATACGCAGTATTTT
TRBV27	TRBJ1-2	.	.	CASSLGASSNYGYTF	TGTGCCAGCAGTTTAGGGGCCAGTTCTAACTATGGCTACACCTTC
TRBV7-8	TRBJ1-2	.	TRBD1	CASSLQGQDFSGYTF	TGTGCCAGCAGCCTTCAGGGACAGGATTTTTCAGGCTACACCTTC
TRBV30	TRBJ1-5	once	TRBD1	CAWSGNRGVQPQHF	TGTGCCTGGAGTGGTAACAGGGGTGTCCAGCCCCAGCATTTT
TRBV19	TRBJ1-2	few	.	CASSTGLPPYGYTF	TGTGCCAGTAGCACCGGACTTCCCCCTTATGGCTACACCTTC
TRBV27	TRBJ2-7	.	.	CASSLVDSRYEQYF	TGTGCCAGCAGTTTAGTCGACAGCCGCTACGAGCAGTACTTC
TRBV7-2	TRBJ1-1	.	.	CASSFHSTNTEAFF	TGTGCCAGCAGCTTTCACAGTACCAACACTGAAGCTTTCTTT